This T cell receptor beta chain was recovered during a study of post-analysis software for immune sequencing data. Study-level results: When compared against controls, multiple sclerosis patients showed significantly lower normalized Chao1 diversity. Samples made in the same batch grouped tightly together by F measure.

Note on this clonotype: What it recognizes is unknown.

Carried by the TCR beta cDNA libraries were unique molecular identifiers. The T cell input of roughly 0.85 to 11 million gave about half a million cDNA molecules. MiXCR, run by TCRdb on the PCR reads, gives a single entry per CDR3 protein. The data contain hundreds of thousands of distinct CDR3 sequences, 30% of them singletons. The clonotype was recovered from a girl aged 5-17 years with multiple sclerosis. Sequencing was performed on blood.

CDR3 residues: CASTGPHEKLFF. CDR3 sequence (DNA): TGTGCCAGCACAGGACCTCATGAAAAACTGTTTTTT. V and J are TRBV6-2 or TRBV6-3 and TRBJ1-4; no clear D gene. Germline CDR1 is MNHEY and CDR2 is SVGEGT. Trimming cost V 7 bases and J 6 bases, with 9 bases left between them. The CDR3 runs to 12 residues.